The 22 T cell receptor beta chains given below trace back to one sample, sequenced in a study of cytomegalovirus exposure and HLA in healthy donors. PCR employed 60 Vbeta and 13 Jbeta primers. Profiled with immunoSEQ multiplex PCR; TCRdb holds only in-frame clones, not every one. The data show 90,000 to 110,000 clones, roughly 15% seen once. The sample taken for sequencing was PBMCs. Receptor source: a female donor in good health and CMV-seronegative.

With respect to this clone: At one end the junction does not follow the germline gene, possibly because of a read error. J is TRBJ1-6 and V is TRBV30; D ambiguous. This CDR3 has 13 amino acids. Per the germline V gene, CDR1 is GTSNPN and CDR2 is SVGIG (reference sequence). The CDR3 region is CACRTDYNSPPHF. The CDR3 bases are TGTGCCTGCAGGACGGACTATAATTCACCCCCCCACTTT.

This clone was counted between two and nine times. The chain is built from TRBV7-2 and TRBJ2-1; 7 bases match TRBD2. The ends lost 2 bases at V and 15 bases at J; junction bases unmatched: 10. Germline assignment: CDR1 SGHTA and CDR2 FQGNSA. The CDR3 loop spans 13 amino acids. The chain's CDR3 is CASSLSRDYPRFF. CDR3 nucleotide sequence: TGTGCCAGCAGCTTAAGCAGGGACTACCCGCGGTTCTTC.

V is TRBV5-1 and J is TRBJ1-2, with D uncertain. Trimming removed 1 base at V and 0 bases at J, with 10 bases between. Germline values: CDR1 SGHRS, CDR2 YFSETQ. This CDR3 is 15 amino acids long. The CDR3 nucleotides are TGCGCCAGCAGCTTGTCCGCGGGAGCTAACTATGGCTACACCTTC. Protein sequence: CASSLSAGANYGYTF.

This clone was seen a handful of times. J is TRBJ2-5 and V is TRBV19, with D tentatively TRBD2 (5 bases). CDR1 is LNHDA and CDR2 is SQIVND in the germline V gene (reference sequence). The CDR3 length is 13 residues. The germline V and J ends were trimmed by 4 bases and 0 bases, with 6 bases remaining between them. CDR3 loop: CASSTDYQETQYF. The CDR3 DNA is TGTGCCAGTAGTACGGACTACCAAGAGACCCAGTACTTC.

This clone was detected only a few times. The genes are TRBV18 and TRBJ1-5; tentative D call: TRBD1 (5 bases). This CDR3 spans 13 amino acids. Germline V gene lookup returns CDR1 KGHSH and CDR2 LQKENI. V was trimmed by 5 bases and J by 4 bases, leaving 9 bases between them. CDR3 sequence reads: CASSSDRNQPQHF. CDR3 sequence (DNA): TGTGCCAGCTCATCAGACAGAAATCAGCCCCAGCATTTT.

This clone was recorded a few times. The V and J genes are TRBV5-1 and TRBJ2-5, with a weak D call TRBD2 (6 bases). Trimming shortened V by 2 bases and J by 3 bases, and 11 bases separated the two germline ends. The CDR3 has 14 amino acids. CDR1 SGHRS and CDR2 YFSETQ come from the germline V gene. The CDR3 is CASSFLAHKETQYF. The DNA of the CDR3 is TGCGCCAGCAGCTTCCTAGCGCACAAAGAGACCCAGTACTTC. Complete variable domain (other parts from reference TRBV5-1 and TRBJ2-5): KAGVTQTPRYLIKTRGQQVTLSCSPISGHRSVSWYQQTPGQGLQFLFEYFSETQRNKGNFPGRFSGRQFSNSRSEMNVSTLELGDSALYLCASSFLAHKETQYFGPGTRLLVL.

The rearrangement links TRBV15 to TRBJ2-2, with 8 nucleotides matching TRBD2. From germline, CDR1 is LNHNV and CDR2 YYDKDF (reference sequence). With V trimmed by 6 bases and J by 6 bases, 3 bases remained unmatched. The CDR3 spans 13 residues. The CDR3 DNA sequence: TGTGCCACCAGGACTAGCGTGGCCGGGGAGCTGTTTTTT. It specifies CATRTSVAGELFF. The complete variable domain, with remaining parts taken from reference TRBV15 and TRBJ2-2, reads DAMVIQNPRYQVTQFGKPVTLSCSQTLNHNVMYWYQQKSSQAPKLLFHYYDKDFNNEADTPDNFQSRRPNTSFCFLDIRSPGLGDTAMYLCATRTSVAGELFFGEGSRLTVL.

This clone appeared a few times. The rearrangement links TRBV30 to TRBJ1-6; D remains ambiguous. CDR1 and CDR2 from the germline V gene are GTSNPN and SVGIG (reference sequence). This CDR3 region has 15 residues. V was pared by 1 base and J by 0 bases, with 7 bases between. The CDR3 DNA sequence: TGTGCCTGGAGTGGCGGGAGCTCCTATAATTCACCCCTCCACTTT. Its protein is CAWSGGSSYNSPLHF.

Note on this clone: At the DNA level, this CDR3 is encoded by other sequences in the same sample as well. The CDR3 DNA follows: TGTGCCAGTAGTATATTGGGGACTAGCTACGAGCAGTACTTC. Its protein is CASSILGTSYEQYF. V is TRBV19 and J is TRBJ2-7; 8 bases fit TRBD2. This CDR3 region has 14 residues. From germline, CDR1 is LNHDA and CDR2 SQIVND (reference sequence). J was trimmed by 3 bases and V by 2 bases; bases with no gene match: 3.

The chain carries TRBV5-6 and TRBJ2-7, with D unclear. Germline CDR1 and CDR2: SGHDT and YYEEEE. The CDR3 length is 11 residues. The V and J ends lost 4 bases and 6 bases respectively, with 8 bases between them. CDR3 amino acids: CASSAQREQYF. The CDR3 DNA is TGTGCCAGCAGCGCCCAGCGCGAGCAGTACTTC.

The CDR3: CASSADGRVDTEQYF. CDR3 DNA: TGTGCCAGCAGCGCGGACGGGCGGGTAGACACCGAGCAGTACTTC. The chain joins TRBV9 to TRBJ2-7; D might be TRBD2 (5 bases). The ends were cut back, 3 bases at V and 6 bases at J, with 19 bases in the middle. Germline V lookup: CDR1 SGDLS, CDR2 YYNGEE. The CDR3 length is 15 residues.

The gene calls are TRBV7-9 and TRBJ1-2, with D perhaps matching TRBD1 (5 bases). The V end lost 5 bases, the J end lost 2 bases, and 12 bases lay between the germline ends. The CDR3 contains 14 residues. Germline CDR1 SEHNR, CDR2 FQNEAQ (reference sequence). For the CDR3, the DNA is TGTGCCAGCAGCCTGGGGCAGGGAAACTATGGCTACACCTTC. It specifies CASSLGQGNYGYTF.

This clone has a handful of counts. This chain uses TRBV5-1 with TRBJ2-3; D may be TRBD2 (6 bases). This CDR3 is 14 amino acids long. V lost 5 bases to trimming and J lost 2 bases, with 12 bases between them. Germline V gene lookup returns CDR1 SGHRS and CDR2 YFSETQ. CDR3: CASRIGTPTDTQYF. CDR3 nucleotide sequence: TGCGCCAGCAGGATCGGGACTCCCACAGATACGCAGTATTTT.

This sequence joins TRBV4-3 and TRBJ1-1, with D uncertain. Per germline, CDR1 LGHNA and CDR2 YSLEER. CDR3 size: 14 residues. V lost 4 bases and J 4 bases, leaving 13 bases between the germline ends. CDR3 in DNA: TGCGCCAGCAGCCCGGGAATTCGGGGCACTGAAGCTTTCTTT. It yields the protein CASSPGIRGTEAFF.

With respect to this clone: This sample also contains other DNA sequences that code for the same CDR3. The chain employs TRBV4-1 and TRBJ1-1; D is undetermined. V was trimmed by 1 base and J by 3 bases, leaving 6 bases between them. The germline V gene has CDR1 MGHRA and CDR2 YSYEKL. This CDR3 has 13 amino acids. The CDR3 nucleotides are TGCGCCAGCAGCCAAGTCGGAGACACTGAAGCTTTCTTT. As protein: CASSQVGDTEAFF.

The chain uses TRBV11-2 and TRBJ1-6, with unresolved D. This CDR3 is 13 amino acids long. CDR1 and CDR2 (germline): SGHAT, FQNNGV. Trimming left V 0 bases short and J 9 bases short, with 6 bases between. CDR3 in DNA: TGTGCCAGCAGCTTAGACCCGGGTTCACCCCTCCACTTT. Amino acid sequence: CASSLDPGSPLHF.

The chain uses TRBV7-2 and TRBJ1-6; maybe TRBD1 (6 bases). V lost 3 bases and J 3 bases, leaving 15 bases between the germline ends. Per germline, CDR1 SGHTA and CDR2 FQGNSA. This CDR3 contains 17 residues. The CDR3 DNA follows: TGTGCCAGCAGCTTGACGACAGGAACTTACTATAATTCACCCCTCCACTTT. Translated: CASSLTTGTYYNSPLHF.

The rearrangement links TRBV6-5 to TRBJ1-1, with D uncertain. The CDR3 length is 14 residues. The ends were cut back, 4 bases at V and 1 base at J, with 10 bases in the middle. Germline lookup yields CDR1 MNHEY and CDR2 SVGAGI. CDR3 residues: CASSLAFKNTEAFF. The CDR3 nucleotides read TGTGCCAGCAGTTTAGCATTTAAGAACACTGAAGCTTTCTTT.

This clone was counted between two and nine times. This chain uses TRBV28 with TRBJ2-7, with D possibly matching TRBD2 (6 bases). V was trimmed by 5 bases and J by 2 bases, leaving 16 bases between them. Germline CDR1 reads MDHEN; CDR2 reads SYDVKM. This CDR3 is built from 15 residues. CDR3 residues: CASSVAGSSAYEQYF. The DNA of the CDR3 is TGTGCCAGCAGTGTCGCAGGGTCTAGCGCCTACGAGCAGTACTTC. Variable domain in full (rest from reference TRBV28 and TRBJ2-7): DVKVTQSSRYLVKRTGEKVFLECVQDMDHENMFWYRQDPGLGLRLIYFSYDVKMKEKGDIPEGYSVSREKKERFSLILESASTNQTSMYLCASSVAGSSAYEQYFGPGTRLTVT.

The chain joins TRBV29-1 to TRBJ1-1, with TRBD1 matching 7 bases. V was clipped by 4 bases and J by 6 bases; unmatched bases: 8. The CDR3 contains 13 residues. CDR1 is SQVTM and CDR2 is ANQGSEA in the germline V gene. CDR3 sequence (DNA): TGCAGCGTTGTACCAGGGGGGTCCCCTGAAGCTTTCTTT. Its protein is CSVVPGGSPEAFF. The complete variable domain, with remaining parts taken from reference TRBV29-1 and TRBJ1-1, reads SAVISQKPSRDICQRGTSLTIQCQVDSQVTMMFWYRQQPGQSLTLIATANQGSEATYESGFVIDKFPISRPNLTFSTLTVSNMSPEDSSIYLCSVVPGGSPEAFFGQGTRLTVV.

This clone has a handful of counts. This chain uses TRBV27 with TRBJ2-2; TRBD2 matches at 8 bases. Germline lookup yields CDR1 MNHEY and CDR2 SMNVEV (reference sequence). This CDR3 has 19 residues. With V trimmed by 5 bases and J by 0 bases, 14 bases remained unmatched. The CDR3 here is CASSPSPGLDAPNTGELFF. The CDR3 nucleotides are TGTGCCAGCAGTCCCTCCCCGGGACTAGATGCCCCGAACACCGGGGAGCTGTTTTTT.

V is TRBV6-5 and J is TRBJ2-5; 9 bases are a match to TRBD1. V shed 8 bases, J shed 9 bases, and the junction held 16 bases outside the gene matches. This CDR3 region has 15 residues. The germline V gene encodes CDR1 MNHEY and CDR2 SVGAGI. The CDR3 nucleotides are TGTGCCAGCGGCCGGGACAGGGCTCGCCCGTTGGCCCAGTACTTC. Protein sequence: CASGRDRARPLAQYF.